This TCR beta chain stems from a study of T-cell memory formation after mild COVID-19. General study findings and limits: Day 15 to 85 contractors were CD4/CD8 balanced; later expanders leaned CD4+.

Of note for this clonotype: Antigen specificity is unknown.

CDR1 and CDR2 (germline): DFQATT, SNEGSKA (reference sequence). Trimming stripped 2 bases from V and 1 base from J, with 12 bases between. The CDR3 consists of 15 residues. Sample barcodes and UMIs were carried by the TCR alpha and TCR beta cDNA libraries that 5'RACE generated with constant-segment primers. TCRdb used MiXCR to reprocess the 5' RACE reads, holding one entry per CDR3 protein. This sample has around 340,000 distinct CDR3 sequences; 13% to 15% occur once, and the top ten carry roughly 22%. The chain employs TRBV20-1 and TRBJ1-5; D is ambiguous. The specimen was PBMCs or a T cell subset sorted from them (not recorded which). This sequence originates from a man younger than 35 who had mild COVID-19 (a few samples of this study predate the infection). Cell type and time point are not known. Here the CDR3 DNA reads TGCAGTGCTAGACCCCGTTTGGGGAGCAATCAGCCCCAGCATTTT. The encoded protein is CSARPRLGSNQPQHF.